This T cell receptor (beta chain) comes out of a study of T-cell memory formation after mild COVID-19. Study as a whole: Largely, TCR clusters stayed within a single donor.

Broader study findings: Memory from before infection featured some responding clones, which suggests cross-reactive memory joined.

TCRdb itself ran the 5' RACE reads through MiXCR, one entry per CDR3 protein. The data hold roughly 220,000 distinct CDR3 sequences, with 7.5% to 10% observed a single time. This clonotype was picked up a small number of times. Its antigen is not known. Input material: PBMCs or a T cell subset sorted from them (not recorded which). The clonotype was recovered from a man between 18 and 35 years old who had mild COVID-19 (a few samples of this study predate the infection). Cell type and time point are not known.

The CDR3 sequence: CSVEGASRGNTEAFF. The CDR3 DNA sequence: TGCAGCGTTGAAGGGGCTTCACGGGGGAACACTGAAGCTTTCTTT. The V gene is TRBV29-1, the J gene TRBJ1-1; D unresolved. Germline V gene lookup returns CDR1 SQVTM and CDR2 ANQGSEA. Trimming took off 1 base at V and 1 base at J, with 13 bases between the two ends. This CDR3 region has 15 residues.